The entry that follows covers one T cell receptor (beta chain) sequence. This sample was included in a study of glioma-infiltrating T cells after dendritic cell vaccination. Across the whole study: Three intradermal dendritic cell vaccine injections were given every two weeks.

Here immunoSEQ multiplex PCR was the method, and the copy in TCRdb shows in-frame clones only, minus some. The table records fewer than 110,000 clones, 75% to 85% of them present only once. Sequences were derived from blood, sampled before dendritic cell vaccination. This sequence was found in a human donor with glioblastoma.

CDR3 nucleotides: TGTGCCAGCAGTCAGGACAGGAGCACTGAAGCTTTCTTT. Residues: CASSQDRSTEAFF. This chain uses TRBV2 with TRBJ1-1, with 7 bases fitting TRBD1. The V gene end was trimmed by 5 bases and the J gene end by 4 bases; junction bases not matched to a gene: 4. This CDR3 is built from 13 residues. The germline CDR1 and CDR2 sequences are SNHLY and FYNNEI.